This T cell receptor beta chain was documented in a study of identical twins. Study-level results: Twin sharing of out-of-frame TCR alpha was underestimated by models in monozygotic pairs.

TCRdb independently ran MiXCR on the 5' RACE reads; one entry per CDR3 protein. This table holds just over 450,000 distinct CDR3 sequences, 12% to 15% found once. There were only healthy Caucasians among the donors. The germline V gene has CDR1 KGHSH and CDR2 LQKENI. There are 15 residues in the CDR3. V was trimmed by 3 bases and J by 7 bases, leaving 19 bases between them. In the case of this clonotype: Its antigen is still unknown.

The same specimen was also included in a second study, on yellow fever vaccine responses in identical twins.

V and J are TRBV18 and TRBJ2-7; D perhaps matches TRBD2 (6 bases). Specimen: CD4+ T cells sorted from blood. The source of this sequence is a woman aged 18-29 years in good health. The CDR3 nucleotides are TGTGCCAGCTCACCGGGGGGACCGCTGAGAGGGGAGCAGTACTTC. Translating it yields CASSPGGPLRGEQYF.